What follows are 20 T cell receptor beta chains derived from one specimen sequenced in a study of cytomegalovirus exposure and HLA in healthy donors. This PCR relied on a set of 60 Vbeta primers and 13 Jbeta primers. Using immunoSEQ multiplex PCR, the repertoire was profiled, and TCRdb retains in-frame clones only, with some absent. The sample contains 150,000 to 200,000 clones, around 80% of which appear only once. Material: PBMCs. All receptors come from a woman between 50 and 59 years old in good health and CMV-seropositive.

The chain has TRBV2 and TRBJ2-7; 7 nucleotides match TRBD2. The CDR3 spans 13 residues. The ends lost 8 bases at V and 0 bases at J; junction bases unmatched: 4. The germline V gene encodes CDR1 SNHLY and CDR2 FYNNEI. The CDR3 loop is CASCLAASYEQYF. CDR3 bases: TGTGCCAGCTGTCTAGCGGCCTCCTACGAGCAGTACTTC.

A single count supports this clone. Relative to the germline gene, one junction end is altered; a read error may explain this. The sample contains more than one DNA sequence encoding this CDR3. CDR3 protein: CASSLGGRANYEQYF. The CDR3 DNA reads as TGTGCCAGCAGTTTAGGCGGGAGGGCCAACTACGAACAGTACTTC. The chain has TRBV28 and TRBJ2-7; 9 nucleotides line up with TRBD2. The CDR3 is 15 amino acids. Germline V gene sequence: CDR1 MDHEN, CDR2 SYDVKM.

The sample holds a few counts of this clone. The CDR3 DNA follows: TGTGCCAGCAGTTTAACTAGATCCAACTACGAGCAGTACTTC. Translating gives CASSLTRSNYEQYF. The chain has TRBV27 and TRBJ2-7; possibly TRBD2 for D (5 bases). V lost 2 bases and J lost 3, with 11 bases in between. The CDR3 extends over 14 amino acids. CDR1 and CDR2 from the germline V gene are MNHEY and SMNVEV (reference sequence).

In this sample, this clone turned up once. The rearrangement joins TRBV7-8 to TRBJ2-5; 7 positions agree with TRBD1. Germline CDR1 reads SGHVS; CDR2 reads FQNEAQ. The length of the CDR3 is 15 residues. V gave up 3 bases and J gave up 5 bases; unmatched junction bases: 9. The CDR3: CASSFQGVGWETQYF. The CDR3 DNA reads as TGTGCCAGCAGCTTCCAGGGGGTGGGATGGGAGACCCAGTACTTC. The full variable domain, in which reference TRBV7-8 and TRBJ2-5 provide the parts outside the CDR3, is GAGVSQSPRYKVAKRGQDVALRCDPISGHVSLFWYQQALGQGPEFLTYFQNEAQLDKSGLPSDRFFAERPEGSVSTLKIQRTQQEDSAVYLCASSFQGVGWETQYFGPGTRLLVL.

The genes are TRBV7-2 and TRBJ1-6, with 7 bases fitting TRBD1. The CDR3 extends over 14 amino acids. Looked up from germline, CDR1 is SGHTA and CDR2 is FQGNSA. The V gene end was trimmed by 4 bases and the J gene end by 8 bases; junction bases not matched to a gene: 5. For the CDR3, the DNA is TGTGCCAGCAGCTCGACAGGGTATGATTCACCCCTCCACTTT. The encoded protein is CASSSTGYDSPLHF.

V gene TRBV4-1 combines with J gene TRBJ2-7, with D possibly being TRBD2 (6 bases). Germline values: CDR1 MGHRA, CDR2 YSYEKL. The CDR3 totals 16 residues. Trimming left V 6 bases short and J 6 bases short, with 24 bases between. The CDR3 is CASSPGVAGRMGEQYF. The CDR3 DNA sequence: TGCGCCAGCAGTCCGGGGGTGGCAGGGAGAATGGGCGAGCAGTACTTC.

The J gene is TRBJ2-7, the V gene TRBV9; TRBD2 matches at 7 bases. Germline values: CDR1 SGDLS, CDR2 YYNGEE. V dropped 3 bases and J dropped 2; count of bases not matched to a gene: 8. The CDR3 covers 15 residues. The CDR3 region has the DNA TGTGCCAGCAGCGCCGGACTAGTCGGGACCTACGAGCAGTACTTC. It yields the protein CASSAGLVGTYEQYF.

The CDR3 bases are TGCGCCAGCAGCCAAGCTTCGAGGCACCACACTGAAGCTTTCTTT. Protein product: CASSQASRHHTEAFF. J is TRBJ1-1 and V is TRBV4-1; D unresolved. The CDR3 runs to 15 residues. CDR1 is MGHRA, CDR2 YSYEKL, per germline. V was shortened by 1 base and J by 3 bases, with 12 bases between the two germline ends.

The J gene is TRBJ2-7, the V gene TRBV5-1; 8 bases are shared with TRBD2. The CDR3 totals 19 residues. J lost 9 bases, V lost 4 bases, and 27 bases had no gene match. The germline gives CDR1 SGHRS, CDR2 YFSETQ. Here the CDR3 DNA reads TGCGCCAGCAGCGGTCGGACAGCCGGGAAGACTAGCGTTGTGGTGGCGCAGTACTTC. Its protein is CASSGRTAGKTSVVVAQYF.

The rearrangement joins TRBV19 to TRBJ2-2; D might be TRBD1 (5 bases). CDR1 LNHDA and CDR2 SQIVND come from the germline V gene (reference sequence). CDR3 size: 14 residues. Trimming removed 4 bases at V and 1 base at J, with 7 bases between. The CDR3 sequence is CASSTQGNTGELFF. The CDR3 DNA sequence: TGTGCCAGTAGTACTCAGGGGAACACCGGGGAGCTGTTTTTT.

The CDR3 sequence is CASSPTVTTSPLHF. DNA of the CDR3: TGTGCCAGCTCACCGACAGTGACGACTTCACCCCTCCACTTT. This chain uses TRBV18 with TRBJ1-6, with a tentative D call TRBD1 (5 bases). Germline assignment: CDR1 KGHSH and CDR2 LQKENI. V lost 3 bases and J 9 bases, leaving 12 bases between the germline ends. The CDR3 runs to 14 residues. The whole variable domain, remainder taken from reference TRBV18 and TRBJ1-6, is NAGVMQNPRHLVRRRGQEARLRCSPMKGHSHVYWYRQLPEEGLKFMVYLQKENIIDESGMPKERFSAEFPKEGPSILRIQQVVRGDSAAYFCASSPTVTTSPLHFGNGTRLTVT.

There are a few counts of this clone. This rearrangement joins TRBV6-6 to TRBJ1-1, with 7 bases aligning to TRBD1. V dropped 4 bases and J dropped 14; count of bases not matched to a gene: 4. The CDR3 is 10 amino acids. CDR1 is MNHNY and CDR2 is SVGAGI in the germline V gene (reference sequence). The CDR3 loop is CASSLDRTFF. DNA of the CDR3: TGTGCCAGCAGTTTGGACAGGACGTTCTTT.

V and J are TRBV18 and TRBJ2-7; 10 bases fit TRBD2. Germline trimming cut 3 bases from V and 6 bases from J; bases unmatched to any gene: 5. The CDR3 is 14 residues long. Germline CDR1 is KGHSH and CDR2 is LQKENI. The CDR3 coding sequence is TGTGCCAGCTCACCGAGCGGGAGGGAGGGCGAGCAGTACTTC. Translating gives CASSPSGREGEQYF.

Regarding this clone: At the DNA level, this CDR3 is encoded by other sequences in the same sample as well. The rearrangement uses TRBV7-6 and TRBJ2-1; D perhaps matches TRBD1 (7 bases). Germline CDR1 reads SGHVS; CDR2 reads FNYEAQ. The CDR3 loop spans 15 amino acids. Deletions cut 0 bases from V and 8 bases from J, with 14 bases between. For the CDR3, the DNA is TGTGCCAGCAGCTTAGCGAGAGACAGGGAGGATGAGCAGTTCTTC. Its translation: CASSLARDREDEQFF.

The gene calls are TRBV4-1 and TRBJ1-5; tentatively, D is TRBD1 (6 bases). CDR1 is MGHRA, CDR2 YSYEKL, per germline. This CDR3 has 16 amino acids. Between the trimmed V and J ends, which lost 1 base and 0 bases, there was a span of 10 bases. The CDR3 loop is CASSQGRGNSNQPQHF. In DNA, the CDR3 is TGCGCCAGCAGCCAAGGCAGGGGTAATAGCAATCAGCCCCAGCATTTT.

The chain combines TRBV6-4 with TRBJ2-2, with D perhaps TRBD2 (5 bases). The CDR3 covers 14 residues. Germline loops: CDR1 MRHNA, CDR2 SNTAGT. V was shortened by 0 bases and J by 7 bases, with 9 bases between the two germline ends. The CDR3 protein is CASSDSPEVGELFF. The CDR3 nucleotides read TGTGCCAGCAGTGACTCGCCGGAGGTCGGGGAGCTGTTTTTT.

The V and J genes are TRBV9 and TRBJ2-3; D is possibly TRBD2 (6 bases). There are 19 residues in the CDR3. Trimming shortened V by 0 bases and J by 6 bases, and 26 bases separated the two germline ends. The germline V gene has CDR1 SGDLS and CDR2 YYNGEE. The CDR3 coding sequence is TGTGCCAGCAGCGTAGCTGAGGGCAGCAGCGGGCCCCCGGGGGATACGCAGTATTTT. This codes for CASSVAEGSSGPPGDTQYF.

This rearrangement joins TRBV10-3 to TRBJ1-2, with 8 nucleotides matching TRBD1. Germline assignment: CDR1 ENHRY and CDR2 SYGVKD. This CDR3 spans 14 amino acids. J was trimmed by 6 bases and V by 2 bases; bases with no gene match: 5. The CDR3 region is CAISEADRAHGYTF. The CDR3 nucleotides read TGTGCCATCAGTGAGGCGGACAGGGCCCATGGCTACACCTTC.

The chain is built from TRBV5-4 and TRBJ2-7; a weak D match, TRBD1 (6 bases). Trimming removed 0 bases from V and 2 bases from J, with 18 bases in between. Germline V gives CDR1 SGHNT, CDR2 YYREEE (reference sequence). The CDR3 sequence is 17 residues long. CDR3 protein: CASSLDPDREITYEQYF. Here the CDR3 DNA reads TGTGCCAGCAGCTTGGATCCGGACAGAGAAATAACCTACGAGCAGTACTTC.

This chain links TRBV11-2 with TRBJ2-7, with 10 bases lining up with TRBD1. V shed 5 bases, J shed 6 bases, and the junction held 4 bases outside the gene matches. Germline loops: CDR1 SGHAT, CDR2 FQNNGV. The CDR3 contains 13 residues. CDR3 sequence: CASSPGQGPEQYF. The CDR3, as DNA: TGTGCCAGCAGCCCGGGACAGGGGCCCGAGCAGTACTTC.